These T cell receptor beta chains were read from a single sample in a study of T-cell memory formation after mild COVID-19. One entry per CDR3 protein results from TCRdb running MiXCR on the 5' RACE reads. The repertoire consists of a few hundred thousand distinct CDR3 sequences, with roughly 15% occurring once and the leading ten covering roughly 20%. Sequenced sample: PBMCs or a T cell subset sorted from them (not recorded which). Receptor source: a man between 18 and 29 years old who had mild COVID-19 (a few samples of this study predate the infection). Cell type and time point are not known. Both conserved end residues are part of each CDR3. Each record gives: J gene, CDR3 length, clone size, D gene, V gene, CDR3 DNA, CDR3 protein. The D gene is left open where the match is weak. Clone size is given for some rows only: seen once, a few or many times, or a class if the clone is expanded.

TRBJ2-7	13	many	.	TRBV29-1	TGCAGCGTTGTGGGGGGGCATACCTACGAGCAGTACTTC	CSVVGGHTYEQYF
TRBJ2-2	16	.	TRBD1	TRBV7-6	TGTGCCAGCAGCTTCGGAGGGACAGGGGGCACCGGGGAGCTGTTTTTT	CASSFGGTGGTGELFF
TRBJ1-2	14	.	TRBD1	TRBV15	TGTGCCACCAGCAGCTACAGGGGTAACTATGGCTACACCTTC	CATSSYRGNYGYTF
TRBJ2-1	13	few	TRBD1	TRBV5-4	TGTGCCAGCAGGGGACAGGGGAACAATGAGCAGTTCTTC	CASRGQGNNEQFF
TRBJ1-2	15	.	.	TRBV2	TGTGCCAGCAGTCCTCTTATAACAGGGCTAAATGGCTACACCTTC	CASSPLITGLNGYTF
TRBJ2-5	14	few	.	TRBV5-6	TGTGCCAGCAGCTACCCACGCGAGGGGGAGACCCAGTACTTC	CASSYPREGETQYF
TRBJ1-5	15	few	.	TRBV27	TGTGCCAGCAGCTACGGAGGGGGAAGCAATCAGCCCCAGCATTTT	CASSYGGGSNQPQHF
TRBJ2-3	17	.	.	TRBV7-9	TGTGCCAGCAGCAGAGGAGTTGGCCGCTCCCGCACAGATACGCAGTATTTT	CASSRGVGRSRTDTQYF
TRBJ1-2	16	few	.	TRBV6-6	TGTGCCAGCAGGGGCCCTTCCGCTAGCTTGCTCTGTGGCTACACCTTC	CASRGPSASLLCGYTF
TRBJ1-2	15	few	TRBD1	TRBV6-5	TGTGCCAGCAGTTTATCGGGACAGACTAACTATGGCTACACCTTC	CASSLSGQTNYGYTF
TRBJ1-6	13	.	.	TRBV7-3	TGTGCCACGAGTTTGCTCTTCAATTCACCCCTCCACTTT	CATSLLFNSPLHF
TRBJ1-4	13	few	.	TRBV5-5	TGTGCCAGCAGCTTGGACAGGGTAGGAAAACTGTTTTTT	CASSLDRVGKLFF
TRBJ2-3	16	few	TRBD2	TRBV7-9	TGTGCCAGCAGCTCCGGACTAGCGGGCCGCACAGATACGCAGTATTTT	CASSSGLAGRTDTQYF
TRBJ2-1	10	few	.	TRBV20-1	TGCAGCCGAGGTGTGGATGAGCAGTTCTTC	CSRGVDEQFF
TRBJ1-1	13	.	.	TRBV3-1	TGTGCCAGCAGCCAAGATAAAAACACTGAAGCTTTCTTT	CASSQDKNTEAFF
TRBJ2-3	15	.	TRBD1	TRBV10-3	TGTGCCATCAGTGAGTGGGACAGGGGCTTAGATACGCAGTATTTT	CAISEWDRGLDTQYF
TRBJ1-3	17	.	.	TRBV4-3	TGCGCCAGCAGCCAAGATTGGATCCTCCTCTCTGGAAACACCATATATTTT	CASSQDWILLSGNTIYF
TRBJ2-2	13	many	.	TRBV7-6	TGTGCCAGCAGCCCAGGGATCACCGGGGAGCTGTTTTTT	CASSPGITGELFF
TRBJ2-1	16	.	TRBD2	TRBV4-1	TGCGCCAGCAGCCAAGGTGGCGGGGGAGATCTGAGGGAGCAGTTCTTC	CASSQGGGGDLREQFF
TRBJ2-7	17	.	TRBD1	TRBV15	TGTGCCACCAGCGGCCCCCCGGGACAGCGAGACTCCTACGAGCAGTACTTC	CATSGPPGQRDSYEQYF
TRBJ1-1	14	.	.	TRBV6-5	TGTGCCAGCAGTCGGCAGAAATTGAAGACTGAAGCTTTCTTT	CASSRQKLKTEAFF
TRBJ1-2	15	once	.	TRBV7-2	TGTGCCAGCAGCTTATTAAGGACAACCGCGGGCGGCTACACCTTC	CASSLLRTTAGGYTF
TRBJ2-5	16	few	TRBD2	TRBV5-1	TGCGCCAGTCGCACCGGGACTAGCGGGAACCAAGAGACCCAGTACTTC	CASRTGTSGNQETQYF
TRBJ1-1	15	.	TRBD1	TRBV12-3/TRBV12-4	TGTGCCAGCACCCGTCCCGAGGGGACAGGGGTTGAAGCTTTCTTT	CASTRPEGTGVEAFF
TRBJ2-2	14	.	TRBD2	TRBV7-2	TGTGCCAGCAGCTTTAGCGGGGGGGCCGGGGAGCTGTTTTTT	CASSFSGGAGELFF
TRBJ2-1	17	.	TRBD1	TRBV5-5	TGTGCCAGCAGCCTACGGATAGGGACAGGGGGCTACAATGAGCAGTTCTTC	CASSLRIGTGGYNEQFF
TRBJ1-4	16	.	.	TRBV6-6	TGTGCCAGCAGTTACGGTATCGGGGGCAAAGGGGAAAAACTGTTTTTT	CASSYGIGGKGEKLFF